Presented here are 7 T cell receptor beta chains from one specimen sequenced in a study of shared clonotypes between healthy human individuals. Some clones are missing from TCRdb's copy, which holds only in-frame ones; the method was immunoSEQ multiplex PCR. The table shows fewer than 650,000 clones, with 70% to 80% occurring only once. The specimen was PBMCs. These receptors originate from a woman aged 35 to 49 in good health. Some clones in this sample may be carry-over from other donors' samples.

The chain recombines TRBV28 with TRBJ1-1; D gene uncertain. Trimming removed 6 bases at V and 7 bases at J, with 15 bases between. The germline gives CDR1 MDHEN, CDR2 SYDVKM. This CDR3 region has 13 residues. The CDR3 bases are TGTGCCAGCAGCCCAGTGAACCTACTTGAAGCTTTCTTT. Protein product: CASSPVNLLEAFF.

The V call is TRBV7-8, the J call TRBJ2-2, with 7 bases matching TRBD1. V was clipped by 5 bases and J by 7 bases; unmatched bases: 4. The CDR3 has 13 amino acids. Germline CDR1 and CDR2: SGHVS and FQNEAQ. CDR3 sequence: CASSAQGYGELFF. The DNA of the CDR3 is TGTGCCAGCAGCGCACAGGGGTACGGGGAGCTGTTTTTT. The full variable domain, its missing parts supplied by reference TRBV7-8 and TRBJ2-2, is GAGVSQSPRYKVAKRGQDVALRCDPISGHVSLFWYQQALGQGPEFLTYFQNEAQLDKSGLPSDRFFAERPEGSVSTLKIQRTQQEDSAVYLCASSAQGYGELFFGEGSRLTVL.

The CDR3 reads CASSTGDLQPQHF. The DNA for the CDR3 is TGTGCCAGCAGCACAGGGGATCTCCAGCCCCAGCATTTT. The V gene is TRBV28, the J gene TRBJ1-5, with TRBD1 matching over 7 bases. Germline V gives CDR1 MDHEN, CDR2 SYDVKM. V shed 6 bases, J shed 7 bases, and the junction held 6 bases outside the gene matches. The CDR3 extends over 13 amino acids.

The V call is TRBV28, the J call TRBJ1-2; 8 bases align to TRBD1. Germline V lookup: CDR1 MDHEN, CDR2 SYDVKM. This CDR3 has 16 amino acids. J gave up 4 bases and V 8 bases, and 15 bases lay outside the gene matches. CDR3 bases: TGTGCCAGCCGCCCTCAGGGGGCAGCCAAATCCTATGGCTACACCTTC. Amino acid sequence: CASRPQGAAKSYGYTF.

The chain employs TRBV28 and TRBJ1-5; D unresolved. The CDR3 loop spans 15 amino acids. The ends were cut back, 2 bases at V and 5 bases at J, with 13 bases in the middle. Germline loops: CDR1 MDHEN, CDR2 SYDVKM. The CDR3 sequence is CASSLRLVDYQPQHF. The CDR3 nucleotides read TGTGCCAGCAGTTTAAGGCTCGTAGACTATCAGCCCCAGCATTTT.

The CDR3 is CAWSGGLYEQYF. Written as DNA, the CDR3 is TGTGCCTGGAGTGGGGGACTCTACGAGCAGTACTTC. The chain carries TRBV30 and TRBJ2-7, with a weak D call TRBD2 (6 bases). V lost 1 base and J lost 3, with 7 bases in between. The germline CDR1 and CDR2 sequences are GTSNPN and SVGIG (reference sequence). The CDR3 is 12 residues long.

This chain joins TRBV7-3 and TRBJ2-7; 10 nucleotides agree with TRBD1. After removal of 1 base from V and 6 bases from J, the junction contained 0 bases not matched to a gene. Germline values: CDR1 SGHTA, CDR2 FQGTGA. The CDR3 loop spans 13 amino acids. The CDR3 reads CASSLRQGAEQYF. The CDR3 coding sequence is TGTGCCAGCAGCTTAAGACAGGGGGCCGAGCAGTACTTC.